This T cell receptor beta chain was sequenced during a study of blood T cell repertoires in COVID-19. Study at large: Acute-phase and convalescent COVID-19 samples originated in the United States, Italy and Spain. From T cells, B-cell-depleted T cells, or PBMCs came the material, which was cDNA or gDNA.

The germline gives CDR1 LNHDA, CDR2 SQIVND (reference sequence). CDR3 length: 16 residues. The V gene end was trimmed by 2 bases and the J gene end by 2 bases; junction bases not matched to a gene: 7. Per the study methods: Reference gene primer amplification gave nucleated cell count estimates. Method: immunoSEQ multiplex PCR; TCRdb's copy keeps in-frame clones and lacks some. D and trimming were read from the DNA, whereas the V and J calls and clone size are those reported in that table. In the table there are around 140,000 clones, roughly 80% of which are singletons. The sample comprised peripheral blood. This chain uses TRBV19 with TRBJ1-1, with 8 bases that match TRBD1. This receptor was identified in a woman aged 45-65 years with active or convalescent COVID-19. The CDR3 protein is CASSIPSTGANTEAFF. In nucleotides, the CDR3 is TGTGCCAGTAGTATACCCTCGACAGGGGCCAACACTGAAGCTTTCTTT.